This section outlines one TCR beta chain sequence together with its context. The antigen is undetermined. Primed by a sample-barcoded 5' primer and a J-beta primer mix, a second PCR proceeded for about 6 to 11 cycles. A 12-random-nucleotide template-switch adaptor tagged each cDNA molecule. All samples yielded 2.5 million or more CDR3-containing paired-end reads. TCRdb recomputed calls from the 5' RACE reads with MiXCR, one row per CDR3 protein. The table includes 1,500,000 or so distinct CDR3 sequences, under 55% detected once. This CDR3 comprises 15 residues. The germline V and J ends were trimmed by 4 bases and 5 bases, with 14 bases remaining between them. CDR1 is ENHRY, CDR2 SYGVKD, per germline. The data originate from a study of blood T cells in healthy people across ages. Study-level points and caveats: Per million T cells, the diversity of TCR beta decreased roughly linearly as age advanced. Percentage of naive T cells showed a strong correlation with TCR beta diversity.

This clonotype was sampled from a woman in her late teens or twenties in good health. Sequenced material: blood. The chain has TRBV10-3 and TRBJ1-4, with D unclear. In DNA form, the CDR3 reads TGTGCCATCAGTGGAGGGAAAGCCCCCAATGAAAAACTGTTTTTT. Translating gives CAISGGKAPNEKLFF.